These 8 T cell receptor beta chains originate from one sample sequenced in a study of blood T cell repertoires in COVID-19. Here immunoSEQ multiplex PCR was the method, and the copy in TCRdb shows in-frame clones only, minus some. The data show about 210,000 clones, 86% seen once. Sequenced: PBMCs or T cells enriched from blood (not recorded which). These receptors all come from a woman in her thirties or forties with acute COVID-19.

This clone was seen a few times. V usage is TRBV4-1 and J usage is TRBJ1-2; D remains ambiguous. Trimming took off 3 bases at V and 5 bases at J, with 13 bases between the two ends. Germline loops: CDR1 MGHRA, CDR2 YSYEKL. CDR3 size: 14 residues. The CDR3, as DNA: TGCGCCAGCAGCCAGAAACCGGGGAATTATGGCTACACCTTC. It yields the protein CASSQKPGNYGYTF.

The chain's CDR3 is CASSGNSGTYNEQFF. The CDR3 bases are TGTGCCAGCAGTGGAAATAGCGGGACCTACAATGAGCAGTTCTTC. The chain joins TRBV2 to TRBJ2-1; 8 bases map to TRBD2. CDR1 is SNHLY, CDR2 FYNNEI, per germline. V shed 4 bases and J 2 bases; nucleotides not matched to a gene: 4. The CDR3 extends over 15 amino acids.

CDR3 region: CASSLSGTGPQHF. The CDR3 nucleotides are TGCGCCAGCAGCTTAAGTGGGACTGGACCCCAGCATTTT. The chain recombines TRBV5-1 with TRBJ1-5; weak D call: TRBD1 (5 bases). CDR1 and CDR2 from the germline V gene are SGHRS and YFSETQ. Trimming took off 2 bases at V and 10 bases at J, with 13 bases between the two ends. The CDR3 is 13 amino acids. The whole variable domain, filled in from reference TRBV5-1 and TRBJ1-5, reads KAGVTQTPRYLIKTRGQQVTLSCSPISGHRSVSWYQQTPGQGLQFLFEYFSETQRNKGNFPGRFSGRQFSNSRSEMNVSTLELGDSALYLCASSLSGTGPQHFGDGTRLSIL.

The J gene is TRBJ2-7, the V gene TRBV28; the match to TRBD2 covers 11 bases. Looked up from germline, CDR1 is MDHEN and CDR2 is SYDVKM. The junction had 6 bases not matched to a gene; V was cut back by 6 bases and J by 5 bases. The CDR3 sequence is 14 residues long. CDR3 DNA sequence: TGTGCCAGCAGCCTAACTAGCGGGAGAGACGAGCAGTACTTC. Encoded protein: CASSLTSGRDEQYF.

The chain has TRBV12-2 and TRBJ2-7; the D call of TRBD2 is as the table states it, not checked on the DNA. TRBV12-2 constitutes a pseudogene. The CDR3 contains 16 residues. The CDR3 nucleotides read TGTGCAAGTCGCTCCCGGACTAGCGGGACCCCCTACGAGCAGTACTTC. Its protein is CASRSRTSGTPYEQYF.

This chain joins TRBV19 and TRBJ2-2, with D perhaps matching TRBD2 (5 bases). Germline CDR1 reads LNHDA; CDR2 reads SQIVND (reference sequence). The CDR3 extends over 14 amino acids. The germline V and J ends were trimmed by 11 bases and 8 bases, with 21 bases remaining between them. CDR3 DNA: TGTGCCTCCAACCCAGGACTCCTCTCTGGGGAGCTGTTTTTT. Its translation: CASNPGLLSGELFF.

The V call is TRBV27, the J call TRBJ2-5; the match to TRBD1 covers 10 bases. This CDR3 is 15 amino acids long. CDR1 is MNHEY and CDR2 is SMNVEV in the germline V gene (reference sequence). With 3 bases clipped from V and 1 base from J, the junction kept 2 bases outside the gene matches. The CDR3 here is CASSFGTGVQETQYF. In DNA, the CDR3 is TGTGCCAGCAGTTTCGGGACAGGGGTCCAAGAGACCCAGTACTTC.

The chain combines TRBV29-1 with TRBJ2-1; D is possibly TRBD2 (6 bases). The CDR3 sequence is 14 residues long. CDR1 and CDR2 (germline): SQVTM, ANQGSEA. Trimming cost V 2 bases and J 0 bases, with 8 bases left between them. CDR3 DNA sequence: TGCAGCGTTGAAAGGGAGGCCTCCTACAATGAGCAGTTCTTC. Its translation: CSVEREASYNEQFF.